These 13 T cell receptor beta chains share one sample of origin, sequenced in a study of shared clonotypes between healthy human individuals (dated by TCRdb to the early 2020s). The library was produced with the immunoSEQ multiplex PCR assay. The table was pulled from immuneACCESS by TCRdb, which kept in-frame rearrangements only. Such tables lose some clones; where checked, under half of the loss comes from unresolved V genes, and the rest has no known cause. This sample has over a million clones in its table, and about 96% of those were observed once. The ten largest clones take up more than 0.9% of the sample. Sequencing was carried out using naive CD4+ T cells sorted from blood. This sample's cell subset or site label indicates: CD45RA+ positively selected. All receptors derive from a man younger than 40 in good health.

The chain carries TRBV25-1 and TRBJ2-5; D possibly corresponds to TRBD2 (6 bases). CDR3 size: 14 residues. CDR1 is MGHDK and CDR2 is SYGVNS in the germline V gene. V lost 3 bases, J lost 1 base, and 9 bases lay in between. The CDR3 loop reads CASSEQLAQETQYF. CDR3 bases: TGTGCCAGCAGTGAGCAACTAGCCCAAGAGACCCAGTACTTC.

The chain joins TRBV2 to TRBJ1-5; 7 bases are a match to TRBD1. J gave up 7 bases and V 1 base, and 10 bases lay outside the gene matches. This CDR3 spans 16 amino acids. Germline V lookup: CDR1 SNHLY, CDR2 FYNNEI. CDR3 residues: CASSEEGGRVGQPQHF. The DNA of the CDR3 is TGTGCCAGCAGTGAAGAAGGGGGCCGAGTCGGACAGCCCCAGCATTTT.

The chain employs TRBV19 and TRBJ2-6, with D perhaps matching TRBD1 (6 bases). Trimming left V 4 bases short and J 0 bases short, with 10 bases between. Germline CDR1 LNHDA, CDR2 SQIVND (reference sequence). The CDR3 spans 16 residues. The CDR3 loop is CASSTPRGSGANVLTF. DNA for the CDR3: TGTGCCAGTAGTACCCCCAGGGGCTCTGGGGCCAACGTCCTGACTTTC.

The chain recombines TRBV2 with TRBJ1-1; tentatively, D is TRBD1 (6 bases). V shed 5 bases and J shed 1 base, with 14 bases lying between them. The CDR3 has 15 residues. Germline V lookup: CDR1 SNHLY, CDR2 FYNNEI. DNA for the CDR3: TGTGCCAGCAGTCCGACTGGGACACCGAACACTGAAGCTTTCTTT. It specifies CASSPTGTPNTEAFF. The variable domain in full, with the rest retrieved from reference TRBV2 and TRBJ1-1, is EPEVTQTPSHQVTQMGQEVILRCVPISNHLYFYWYRQILGQKVEFLVSFYNNEISEKSEIFDDQFSVERPDGSNFTLKIRSTKLEDSAMYFCASSPTGTPNTEAFFGQGTRLTVV.

The chain combines TRBV30 with TRBJ2-7; D gene uncertain. The CDR3 extends over 13 amino acids. Germline CDR1 reads GTSNPN; CDR2 reads SVGIG (reference sequence). With 5 bases removed from V and 1 base from J, the gap between germline ends came to 12 bases. CDR3 amino acids: CAWALLTSYEQYF. CDR3 DNA: TGTGCCTGGGCTCTCCTCACGTCCTACGAGCAGTACTTC. The variable domain in full, with the rest retrieved from reference TRBV30 and TRBJ2-7, is SQTIHQWPATLVQPVGSPLSLECTVEGTSNPNLYWYRQAAGRGLQLLFYSVGIGQISSEVPQNLSASRPQDRQFILSSKKLLLSDSGFYLCAWALLTSYEQYFGPGTRLTVT.

The chain carries TRBV5-5 and TRBJ1-5; D gene unclear. The CDR3 consists of 15 residues. V lost 0 bases to trimming and J lost 4 bases, with 11 bases between them. Per germline, CDR1 SGHKS and CDR2 YYEKEE (reference sequence). CDR3 DNA: TGTGCCAGCAGCTTGGCGGCAGGACCTAATCAGCCCCAGCATTTT. Amino acids: CASSLAAGPNQPQHF.

The rearrangement joins TRBV29-1 to TRBJ1-2; D possibly corresponds to TRBD1 (6 bases). CDR3 length equals 12 residues. Germline CDR1 and CDR2: SQVTM and ANQGSEA. The ends were cut back, 5 bases at V and 4 bases at J, with 11 bases in the middle. The CDR3 bases are TGCAGCGTTTACAGGGTAACCTATGGCTACACCTTC. It encodes CSVYRVTYGYTF. The whole variable domain, remainder taken from reference TRBV29-1 and TRBJ1-2, is SAVISQKPSRDICQRGTSLTIQCQVDSQVTMMFWYRQQPGQSLTLIATANQGSEATYESGFVIDKFPISRPNLTFSTLTVSNMSPEDSSIYLCSVYRVTYGYTFGSGTRLTVV.

The chain carries TRBV19 and TRBJ1-2; the D gene is possibly TRBD1 (6 bases). CDR1 and CDR2 from the germline V gene are LNHDA and SQIVND (reference sequence). The CDR3 sequence is 14 residues long. Between the trimmed V and J ends, which lost 6 bases and 4 bases, there was a span of 15 bases. The CDR3 DNA reads TGTGCCAGTAGGAACTCGGGACAACGCTATGGCTACACCTTC. As protein: CASRNSGQRYGYTF.

The V gene is TRBV5-4, the J gene TRBJ2-1; 15 nucleotides line up with TRBD2. J lost 0 bases, V lost 0 bases, and 1 base had no gene match. CDR3 size: 18 residues. Germline CDR1 SGHNT, CDR2 YYREEE (reference sequence). Here the CDR3 DNA reads TGTGCCAGCAGCTTGGGGGGACTAGCGGGAGGCTCCTACAATGAGCAGTTCTTC. It translates to CASSLGGLAGGSYNEQFF.

About this clone itself: Other DNA sequences in the same sample also yield this CDR3. The chain recombines TRBV7-2 with TRBJ2-3; no clear D. This CDR3 contains 11 residues. Germline lookup yields CDR1 SGHTA and CDR2 FQGNSA. Trimming pared 2 bases from V and 5 bases from J, leaving 2 bases between. As DNA, the CDR3 is TGTGCCAGCAGCTTACAAGATACGCAGTATTTT. This gives the protein CASSLQDTQYF.

This CDR3 reads CSVVGNTDEQFF. Written as DNA, the CDR3 is TGCAGCGTTGTGGGGAATACGGATGAGCAGTTCTTC. The V gene is TRBV29-1, the J gene TRBJ2-1; D is undetermined. Germline V lookup: CDR1 SQVTM, CDR2 ANQGSEA. The CDR3 is 12 residues long. The V end was cut by 4 bases, the J end by 8 bases, with 12 bases between.

The chain links TRBV4-1 to TRBJ2-2, with TRBD1 identical over 7 bases. Trimming took 6 bases from V and 5 from J; bases not matched to a gene: 9. The CDR3 sequence is 15 residues long. The germline V gene has CDR1 MGHRA and CDR2 YSYEKL. The CDR3 loop reads CASRRGGQSTGELFF. The CDR3 DNA reads TGCGCCAGCAGGCGAGGGGGCCAGAGTACCGGGGAGCTGTTTTTT.

V is TRBV10-2 and J is TRBJ2-3; TRBD2 aligns across 12 bases. Germline assignment: CDR1 WSHSY and CDR2 SAAADI. The V segment lost 3 bases and the J segment 0 bases; nucleotides outside the gene matches: 7. CDR3 length: 18 residues. CDR3 bases: TGCGCCAGCAGTGAACGCCTGACTAGCGGGAGTAGCACAGATACGCAGTATTTT. Translation gives CASSERLTSGSSTDTQYF.